Each of the 17 T cell receptor beta chains below was sequenced from the same sample in a study of early T cells in non-severe SARS-CoV-2 infection. Via MiXCR, TCRdb re-called the 5' RACE reads, giving one row per CDR3 protein. Of approximately 88,000 distinct CDR3 sequences listed, roughly 13% are singletons. Sequencing was done on a sample of whole blood. The receptors derive from an adult who was a healthcare worker with PCR-confirmed SARS-CoV-2 infection or an uninfected control (not recorded which).

The V gene is TRBV10-3, the J gene TRBJ1-2; a weak D match, TRBD1 (5 bases). V was cut by 3 bases and J by 6 bases, with 17 bases left in between. This CDR3 is built from 15 residues. CDR1 and CDR2 (germline): ENHRY, SYGVKD. DNA for the CDR3: TGTGCCATCAGTGACTACGAGGATGGGGGACATGGCTACACCTTC. As protein: CAISDYEDGGHGYTF.

This clonotype has ten or more counts. The chain uses TRBV5-4 and TRBJ2-5, with 8 positions matching TRBD1. Germline trimming cut 3 bases from V and 6 bases from J; bases unmatched to any gene: 13. Germline CDR1 SGHNT, CDR2 YYREEE (reference sequence). The CDR3 extends over 16 amino acids. CDR3 coding DNA: TGTGCCAGCAGCTCGGGGGACAGGTCAGGGCAAAAGACCCAGTACTTC. Translated: CASSSGDRSGQKTQYF.

This clonotype was observed at least ten times. The chain uses TRBV11-2 and TRBJ2-3, with TRBD1 identical over 8 bases. Germline V CDR1 and CDR2: SGHAT, FQNNGV. Trimming removed 0 bases from V and 4 bases from J; junction bases left unmatched: 12. The CDR3 sequence is 18 residues long. CDR3 residues: CASSLDLDGQGTPDTQYF. CDR3 nucleotide sequence: TGTGCCAGCAGCTTAGATCTAGATGGACAGGGAACTCCAGATACGCAGTATTTT. Full variable domain (missing parts from reference TRBV11-2 and TRBJ2-3): EAGVAQSPRYKIIEKRQSVAFWCNPISGHATLYWYQQILGQGPKLLIQFQNNGVVDDSQLPKDRFSAERLKGVDSTLKIQPAKLEDSAVYLCASSLDLDGQGTPDTQYFGPGTRLTVL.

The table lists this clonotype with a few counts. This sequence joins TRBV12-3 or TRBV12-4 and TRBJ2-7, with 10 bases lining up with TRBD2. This CDR3 contains 15 residues. J was trimmed by 3 bases and V by 0 bases; bases with no gene match: 2. CDR3 in amino acids: CASSLALAGVYEQYF. CDR3 DNA: TGTGCCAGCAGTTTAGCGCTAGCGGGGGTCTACGAGCAGTACTTC.

The chain combines TRBV10-2 with TRBJ2-5; TRBD2 agrees at 16 bases. Germline CDR1 is WSHSY and CDR2 is SAAADI. With V trimmed by 5 bases and J by 2 bases, 5 bases remained unmatched. The length of the CDR3 is 17 residues. CDR3 sequence reads: CASSWGLAGGMQETQYF. The CDR3 nucleotides read TGCGCCAGCAGTTGGGGACTAGCGGGGGGGATGCAAGAGACCCAGTACTTC.

The V gene is TRBV10-1, the J gene TRBJ2-5; perhaps TRBD1 as D (6 bases). Germline loops: CDR1 WNHNN, CDR2 SYGVQD (reference sequence). Between the trimmed V and J ends, which lost 0 bases and 4 bases, there was a span of 12 bases. The CDR3 consists of 15 residues. The CDR3 here is CASSESRGRGETQYF. The CDR3 bases are TGCGCCAGCAGTGAGTCAAGGGGCAGGGGAGAGACCCAGTACTTC.

This clonotype appeared a few times. V is TRBV15 and J is TRBJ1-2; 7 bases agree with TRBD1. V gave up 4 bases and J gave up 0 bases; unmatched junction bases: 14. This CDR3 spans 18 amino acids. The germline CDR1 and CDR2 sequences are LNHNV and YYDKDF (reference sequence). CDR3 bases: TGTGCCACCAGCATCCCAGGGGGGAGAATGAAAGCTAACTATGGCTACACCTTC. Translating it yields CATSIPGGRMKANYGYTF.

In this sample, this clonotype turned up a few times. The chain links TRBV12-3 or TRBV12-4 to TRBJ1-1; no definite D call. The CDR3 spans 12 residues. With 3 bases removed from V and 4 bases from J, the gap between germline ends came to 6 bases. The CDR3 here is CASSFGPTEAFF. The CDR3 DNA is TGTGCCAGCAGTTTCGGTCCCACTGAAGCTTTCTTT.

This clonotype was counted between two and nine times. The rearrangement links TRBV29-1 to TRBJ2-5; 8 bases line up with TRBD1. V lost 3 bases and J lost 7; bases outside the gene matches: 7. This CDR3 has 13 residues. The germline gives CDR1 SQVTM, CDR2 ANQGSEA. CDR3 nucleotides: TGCAGCGTTGACTCTGGACAGGGAGGGACCCAGTACTTC. It translates to CSVDSGQGGTQYF.

This clonotype was detected many times. The chain has TRBV11-2 and TRBJ2-5, with D possibly TRBD1 on 5 matching bases. The length of the CDR3 is 11 residues. Per germline, CDR1 SGHAT and CDR2 FQNNGV. Trimming left V 5 bases short and J 5 bases short, with 6 bases between. The CDR3 loop reads CASSKGETQYF. CDR3 nucleotides: TGTGCCAGCAGCAAGGGGGAGACCCAGTACTTC.

This clonotype occurred many times. This chain links TRBV7-9 with TRBJ1-6, with no clear D. Germline loops: CDR1 SEHNR, CDR2 FQNEAQ (reference sequence). The CDR3 runs to 14 residues. The V gene lost 2 bases and the J gene lost 10 bases, with 12 bases spanning the gap. This chain's CDR3 is CASSLSGSTSPLHF. The CDR3, as DNA: TGTGCCAGCAGCTTATCAGGTTCCACGTCACCCCTCCACTTT.

This clonotype was detected a few times. The chain couples TRBV28 to TRBJ2-5; a possible D gene is TRBD1 (5 bases). CDR1 MDHEN and CDR2 SYDVKM come from the germline V gene. CDR3 length: 14 residues. The germline V and J ends were trimmed by 7 bases and 3 bases, with 15 bases remaining between them. The CDR3 DNA follows: TGTGCCAGCACCACCCACAGGCTTAAAGAGACCCAGTACTTC. Protein: CASTTHRLKETQYF.

This clonotype appeared a few times. The chain is built from TRBV7-9 and TRBJ1-1; D is undetermined. Trimming removed 5 bases from V and 1 base from J, with 8 bases in between. This CDR3 is 13 amino acids long. The V gene's germline CDR1 is SEHNR and CDR2 FQNEAQ (reference sequence). DNA of the CDR3: TGTGCCAGCAGCATCGACCAGAACACTGAAGCTTTCTTT. This gives the protein CASSIDQNTEAFF. Based on the CDR3 plus reference TRBV7-9 and TRBJ1-1, the full variable domain is DTGVSQNPRHKITKRGQNVTFRCDPISEHNRLYWYRQTLGQGPEFLTYFQNEAQLEKSRLLSDRFSAERPKGSFSTLEIQRTEQGDSAMYLCASSIDQNTEAFFGQGTRLTVV.

This clonotype was detected many times. The chain employs TRBV9 and TRBJ2-7; 8 nucleotides line up with TRBD2. CDR1 is SGDLS, CDR2 YYNGEE, per germline. V trimming: 0 bases; J trimming: 5 bases; junction bases outside the gene matches: 10. The CDR3 is 16 residues long. The CDR3 nucleotides are TGTGCCAGCAGCGTAGACGTCCTCGGGGGGGCTAACGAGCAGTACTTC. It yields the protein CASSVDVLGGANEQYF.

The genes are TRBV29-1 and TRBJ1-2; D might be TRBD1 (6 bases). The V gene's germline CDR1 is SQVTM and CDR2 ANQGSEA. This CDR3 is 12 amino acids long. Trimming took 4 bases from V and 11 from J, leaving 17 bases between them. CDR3 amino acids: CSVAWGTSGYTF. CDR3 sequence (DNA): TGCAGCGTTGCGTGGGGGACATCGGGTTACACCTTC.

This clonotype came up a few times. The chain is built from TRBV12-3 or TRBV12-4 and TRBJ2-7; D is perhaps TRBD1 (6 bases). V was cut by 3 bases and J by 2 bases, with 11 bases left in between. CDR3 length equals 14 residues. The CDR3 region is CASSLGAQAYEQYF. CDR3 coding DNA: TGTGCCAGCAGTTTGGGGGCTCAGGCCTACGAGCAGTACTTC.

This clonotype was recorded at least ten times. CDR3 sequence (DNA): TGTGCCAGCAGCCGCGGCTTCGTGGAGACCCAGTACTTC. This gives the protein CASSRGFVETQYF. The rearrangement uses TRBV7-2 and TRBJ2-5, with D hard to call. The V and J ends lost 5 bases and 5 bases respectively, with 12 bases between them. Germline-derived CDR1 and CDR2 are SGHTA and FQGNSA. CDR3 size: 13 residues.